Here is one T cell receptor (beta chain) with its context. The study reverse transcribed the entire isolated RNA, so it sequenced expressed TCRB transcripts. The repertoire was sequenced with immunoSEQ multiplex PCR; TCRdb's copy has only in-frame clones and lacks some. The profile shows hundreds of thousands of clones, 12% to 15% of them singletons. CDR3 length: 15 residues. With 5 bases removed from V and 7 bases from J, the gap between germline ends came to 20 bases. CDR1 is MNHNS, CDR2 SASEGT, per germline. These data belong to a study of beta chain features in type 1 diabetes. The sample consisted of central memory CD4+ T cells from blood. This chain links TRBV6-1 with TRBJ1-2; tentatively, D is TRBD1 (6 bases). The TCR originated in a man aged 30 to 45 in good health. The CDR3 nucleotides are TGTGCCAGCAGTCTAGCAGGGGCGAGAGTCTCTGGCTACACCTTC. This sequence encodes CASSLAGARVSGYTF.